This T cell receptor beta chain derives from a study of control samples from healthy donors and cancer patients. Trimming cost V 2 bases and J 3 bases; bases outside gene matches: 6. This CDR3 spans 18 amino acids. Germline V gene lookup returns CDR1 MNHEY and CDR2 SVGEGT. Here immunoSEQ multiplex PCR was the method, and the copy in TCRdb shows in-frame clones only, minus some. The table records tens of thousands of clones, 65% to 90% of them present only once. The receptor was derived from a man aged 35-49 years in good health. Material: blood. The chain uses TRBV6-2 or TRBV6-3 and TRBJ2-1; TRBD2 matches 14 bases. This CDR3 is CASSYLGLAGALYNEQFF. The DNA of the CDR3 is TGTGCCAGCAGTTACCTGGGACTAGCGGGGGCCCTCTACAATGAGCAGTTCTTC.